A selection of T cell receptor beta chains follows, all from one sample in a study of T-cell reconstitution after alpha-beta-depleted transplantation in children. Each CDR3 protein is one row after TCRdb ran MiXCR on the PCR reads. Altogether 500,000 to 750,000 distinct CDR3 sequences are present, around 13% being singletons, with the ten largest covering about 2.2%. Here the sequenced sample was PBMCs, mostly from graft donor cells, taken 360 days after TCRalphabeta/CD19-depleted stem cell transplant. The receptor source for this set is a male patient aged 10-17 years who had a stem cell transplant for acute myeloid leukemia, so the T cells may come from the graft donor. The CDR3 runs from the conserved cysteine through the conserved F or W. Fields, in order: clone size, D gene, V gene, J gene, CDR3 protein, CDR3 DNA. D genes are given only for firm matches. Clone size is shown for a subset of rows, as once, few, many or a class of expanded clone.

abundance: once
d_gene: TRBD2
v_gene: TRBV7-3
j_gene: TRBJ2-1
CDR3aa: CASSLSGLANNEQFF
CDR3nt: TGTGCCAGCAGCTTATCGGGACTAGCGAACAATGAGCAGTTCTTC

abundance: few
d_gene: NA
v_gene: TRBV4-2
j_gene: TRBJ2-7
CDR3aa: CASSRDAPGEQYF
CDR3nt: TGTGCCAGCAGCCGGGATGCCCCAGGGGAGCAGTACTTC

abundance: NA
d_gene: TRBD2
v_gene: TRBV11-2
j_gene: TRBJ2-3
CDR3aa: CASSLVSGRYEDTQYF
CDR3nt: TGTGCCAGCAGCTTAGTAAGCGGGAGATATGAGGATACGCAGTATTTT

abundance: NA
d_gene: NA
v_gene: TRBV7-2
j_gene: TRBJ2-1
CDR3aa: CASSAGGASNEQFF
CDR3nt: TGTGCCAGCAGCGCCGGGGGAGCCAGCAATGAGCAGTTCTTC

abundance: few
d_gene: TRBD1
v_gene: TRBV12-3/TRBV12-4
j_gene: TRBJ2-1
CDR3aa: CASSLVLGQGPYNEQFF
CDR3nt: TGTGCCAGCAGTTTAGTGCTGGGACAGGGGCCCTACAATGAGCAGTTCTTC

abundance: few
d_gene: NA
v_gene: TRBV12-3/TRBV12-4
j_gene: TRBJ1-2
CDR3aa: CASSTGRGYGYTF
CDR3nt: TGTGCCAGCAGTACCGGGAGAGGCTATGGCTACACCTTC

abundance: NA
d_gene: NA
v_gene: TRBV7-8
j_gene: TRBJ2-3
CDR3aa: CASSLGPPGVVGGQYF
CDR3nt: TGTGCCAGCAGCTTAGGCCCCCCAGGCGTCGTAGGGGGGCAGTATTTT

abundance: NA
d_gene: NA
v_gene: TRBV27
j_gene: TRBJ2-1
CDR3aa: CASSSRTVTYNEQFF
CDR3nt: TGTGCCAGCAGTTCCCGGACAGTTACCTACAATGAGCAGTTCTTC

abundance: few
d_gene: NA
v_gene: TRBV15
j_gene: TRBJ2-3
CDR3aa: CATSTRGGITDTQYF
CDR3nt: TGTGCCACCAGCACCAGGGGGGGGATCACAGATACGCAGTATTTT

abundance: few
d_gene: TRBD2
v_gene: TRBV6-2/TRBV6-3
j_gene: TRBJ2-1
CDR3aa: CASTGTRVNEQFF
CDR3nt: TGTGCCAGCACCGGGACTAGGGTCAATGAGCAGTTCTTC

abundance: NA
d_gene: NA
v_gene: TRBV11-2
j_gene: TRBJ2-3
CDR3aa: CASSLITRENMNTQYF
CDR3nt: TGTGCCAGCAGCTTGATAACAAGGGAGAACATGAATACGCAGTATTTT

abundance: few
d_gene: NA
v_gene: TRBV28
j_gene: TRBJ2-2
CDR3aa: CASSFDARSTGELFF
CDR3nt: TGTGCCAGCAGTTTCGACGCTAGGTCGACCGGGGAGCTGTTTTTT

abundance: NA
d_gene: NA
v_gene: TRBV4-3
j_gene: TRBJ2-1
CDR3aa: CASSQGQTSLNEQFF
CDR3nt: TGCGCCAGCAGCCAAGGCCAGACTAGTCTCAATGAGCAGTTCTTC

abundance: many
d_gene: TRBD1
v_gene: TRBV12-3/TRBV12-4
j_gene: TRBJ1-1
CDR3aa: CASRIPGTGNTEAFF
CDR3nt: TGTGCCAGCAGAATCCCCGGGACAGGGAACACTGAAGCTTTCTTT

abundance: NA
d_gene: NA
v_gene: TRBV12-3/TRBV12-4
j_gene: TRBJ2-6
CDR3aa: CASSLGARVAANVLTF
CDR3nt: TGTGCCAGCAGTTTAGGGGCCAGGGTTGCGGCCAACGTCCTGACTTTC

abundance: few
d_gene: NA
v_gene: TRBV20-1
j_gene: TRBJ2-1
CDR3aa: CSASYRWKGSYNEQFF
CDR3nt: TGCAGTGCTAGTTACCGGTGGAAAGGCTCCTACAATGAGCAGTTCTTC